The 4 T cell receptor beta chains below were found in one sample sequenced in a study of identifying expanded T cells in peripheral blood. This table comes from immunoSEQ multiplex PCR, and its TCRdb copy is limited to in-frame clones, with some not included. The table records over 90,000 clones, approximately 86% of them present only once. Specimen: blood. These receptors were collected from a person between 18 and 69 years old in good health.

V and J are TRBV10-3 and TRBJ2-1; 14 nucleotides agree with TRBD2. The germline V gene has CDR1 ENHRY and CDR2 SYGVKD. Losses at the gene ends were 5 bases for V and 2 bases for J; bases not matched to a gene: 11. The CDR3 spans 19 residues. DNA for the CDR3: TGTGCCATCAGTCGAGAGGGGAGACTAGCGGGAGGGCCCTACAATGAGCAGTTCTTC. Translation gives CAISREGRLAGGPYNEQFF.

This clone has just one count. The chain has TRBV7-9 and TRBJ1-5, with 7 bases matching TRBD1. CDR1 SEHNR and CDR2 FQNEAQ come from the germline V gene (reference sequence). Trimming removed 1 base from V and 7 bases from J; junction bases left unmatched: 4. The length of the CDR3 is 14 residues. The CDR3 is CASSLGQGGQPQHF. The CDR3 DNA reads TGTGCCAGCAGCTTAGGACAGGGAGGCCAGCCCCAGCATTTT.

CDR3 nucleotide sequence: TGTGCCAGCAGCACGGGACGGGGGACTGAAGCTTTCTTT. This sequence encodes CASSTGRGTEAFF. The rearrangement uses TRBV27 and TRBJ1-1, with D perhaps matching TRBD1 (5 bases). V shed 6 bases and J shed 5 bases, with 13 bases lying between them. This CDR3 spans 13 amino acids. CDR1 and CDR2 from the germline V gene are MNHEY and SMNVEV (reference sequence).

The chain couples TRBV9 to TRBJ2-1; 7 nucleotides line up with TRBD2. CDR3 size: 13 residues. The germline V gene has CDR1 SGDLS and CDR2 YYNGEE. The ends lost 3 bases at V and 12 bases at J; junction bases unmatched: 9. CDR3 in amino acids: CASSAGSSGMQFF. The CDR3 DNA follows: TGTGCCAGCAGCGCAGGCTCCAGCGGGATGCAGTTCTTC. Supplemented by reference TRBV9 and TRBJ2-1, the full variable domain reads DSGVTQTPKHLITATGQRVTLRCSPRSGDLSVYWYQQSLDQGLQFLIQYYNGEERAKGNILERFSAQQFPDLHSELNLSSLELGDSALYFCASSAGSSGMQFFGPGTRLTVL.